This is a list of T cell receptor beta chains from one sample in a study of cytomegalovirus exposure and HLA in healthy donors. Sequencing used immunoSEQ multiplex PCR; TCRdb keeps in-frame clones, though not all of them. Reported are under 45,000 clones; the ten largest clones contain 3.5% to 4%. Sequencing used PBMCs. The receptors stem from a male donor in good health and CMV-seronegative. Both conserved end residues are part of each CDR3. The D gene is left open where the match is weak.

D,J,V,CDR3,DNA
-,TRBJ2-4,TRBV19,CASTSERRGNIQYF,TGTGCCAGTACCTCAGAGAGGAGAGGAAACATTCAGTACTTC
TRBD1,TRBJ1-1,TRBV18,CASSPGQGRTEAFF,TGTGCCAGCTCACCTGGACAGGGCCGCACTGAAGCTTTCTTT
TRBD1,TRBJ2-7,TRBV6-6,CASGGQGSRYEQYF,TGTGCCAGCGGGGGACAGGGGAGCCGTTACGAGCAGTACTTC
TRBD2,TRBJ2-1,TRBV19,CASSQLAGYSYNEQFF,TGTGCCTCCAGCCAACTAGCGGGGTACTCCTACAATGAGCAGTTCTTC
-,TRBJ2-5,TRBV25-1,CASSAPDPGYPETQYF,TGTGCCAGCAGTGCCCCCGACCCCGGGTACCCAGAGACCCAGTACTTC
-,TRBJ2-1,TRBV7-3,CASSLIVGSYNEQFF,TGTGCCAGCAGCTTAATTGTAGGGAGTTACAATGAGCAGTTCTTC
-,TRBJ1-1,TRBV5-4,CASSLDTPMNTEAFF,TGTGCCAGCAGCTTAGACACCCCCATGAACACTGAAGCTTTCTTT
-,TRBJ2-2,TRBV10-2,CASRGDTGELFF,TGCGCCAGCAGAGGGGACACCGGGGAGCTGTTTTTT
TRBD1,TRBJ2-7,TRBV11-1,CASSLSDREPPYEQYF,TGTGCCAGCAGCTTATCGGACAGGGAACCACCTTACGAGCAGTACTTC
TRBD2,TRBJ2-1,TRBV9,CASSVPGRDNEQFF,TGTGCCAGCAGCGTCCCCGGGAGGGACAATGAGCAGTTCTTC
-,TRBJ1-1,TRBV28,CASSLSFNTEAFF,TGTGCCAGCAGTTTATCGTTTAACACTGAAGCTTTCTTT
-,TRBJ2-3,TRBV29-1,CSVGGPGDTQYF,TGCAGCGTTGGGGGGCCCGGGGATACGCAGTATTTT
-,TRBJ1-2,TRBV18,CASSPRGIANYGYTF,TGTGCCAGCTCACCTCGCGGGATTGCTAACTATGGCTACACCTTC
TRBD1,TRBJ2-1,TRBV5-6,CASSLALGTGLYNEQFF,TGTGCCAGCAGCTTGGCATTGGGGACAGGGCTTTACAATGAGCAGTTCTTC
-,TRBJ1-2,TRBV7-3,CASSEIPSNYGYTF,TGTGCCAGCAGCGAAATACCGAGTAACTATGGCTACACCTTC
-,TRBJ1-3,TRBV6-5,CASRGQGSGNTIYF,TGTGCCAGCAGAGGCCAGGGCTCTGGAAACACCATATATTTT
TRBD1,TRBJ1-2,TRBV29-1,CSVVILGTGGFVADYGYTF,TGCAGCGTTGTGATCCTCGGGACAGGGGGCTTTGTCGCTGACTATGGCTACACCTTC
-,TRBJ2-2,TRBV7-2,CASSSLVGGYTGELFF,TGTGCCAGCAGCTCCTTGGTGGGGGGATACACCGGGGAGCTGTTTTTT
-,TRBJ2-7,TRBV4-1,CASSQEGGTEAHEQYF,TGCGCCAGCAGCCAAGAGGGCGGGACAGAGGCCCACGAGCAGTACTTC
-,TRBJ1-1,TRBV15,CATSRDIALTEAFF,TGTGCCACCAGCAGAGATATCGCGCTCACTGAAGCTTTCTTT
TRBD1,TRBJ1-2,TRBV5-1,CASSWGTGRNYGHTF,TGCGCCAGCAGCTGGGGGACAGGCCGTAACTATGGCCACACCTTC
TRBD1,TRBJ2-6,TRBV4-1,CASSRDYRGSSSGANVLTF,TGCGCCAGCAGCCGAGACTACAGGGGCTCGAGCTCTGGGGCCAACGTCCTGACTTTC
TRBD1,TRBJ1-5,TRBV5-1,CASSVTGGRSQPQHF,TGCGCCAGCAGCGTTACAGGGGGCAGGAGTCAGCCCCAGCATTTT
-,TRBJ2-2,TRBV28,CASIRVNTGELFF,TGTGCCAGCATCCGGGTGAACACCGGGGAGCTGTTTTTT
-,TRBJ2-1,TRBV6-1,CASSDWGGGLNEQFF,TGTGCCAGCAGTGATTGGGGGGGCGGACTGAATGAGCAGTTCTTC
TRBD1,TRBJ2-1,TRBV5-1,CASSFPPLGQVKNEQFF,TGCGCCAGCAGCTTTCCCCCGCTGGGACAGGTAAAAAATGAGCAGTTCTTC
-,TRBJ1-5,TRBV4-1,CASSQETGTFSNQPQHF,TGCGCCAGCAGCCAAGAAACGGGGACTTTTAGCAATCAGCCCCAGCATTTT
TRBD1,TRBJ1-5,TRBV6-6,CASSRDRGRQPQHF,TGTGCCAGCAGTCGGGACAGGGGGCGTCAGCCCCAGCATTTT
-,TRBJ1-6,TRBV5-1,CASSLLGPGNSPLHF,TGCGCCAGCAGCCTGCTGGGGCCAGGGAATTCACCCCTCCACTTT
TRBD1,TRBJ1-4,TRBV18,CASSRDLGQGGEKLFF,TGTGCCAGCTCACGAGATCTCGGACAGGGAGGTGAAAAACTGTTTTTT
-,TRBJ2-7,TRBV29-1,CSVEAGWSREQYF,TGCAGCGTTGAGGCAGGGTGGTCTCGCGAGCAGTACTTC
-,TRBJ1-1,TRBV28,CASSLIETAAGNTEAFF,TGTGCCAGCAGTTTAATCGAGACAGCAGCTGGTAACACTGAAGCTTTCTTT
-,TRBJ1-3,TRBV27,CASSKQVSGNTIYF,TGTGCCAGCAGTAAACAGGTCTCTGGAAACACCATATATTTT
TRBD1,TRBJ1-5,TRBV19,CASSIVWDRGYQPQHF,TGTGCCAGTAGTATAGTTTGGGACAGGGGATATCAGCCCCAGCATTTT
TRBD1,TRBJ1-6,TRBV5-1,CASSLGGQGRSPLHF,TGCGCCAGCAGCTTGGGAGGACAGGGGAGATCACCCCTCCACTTT